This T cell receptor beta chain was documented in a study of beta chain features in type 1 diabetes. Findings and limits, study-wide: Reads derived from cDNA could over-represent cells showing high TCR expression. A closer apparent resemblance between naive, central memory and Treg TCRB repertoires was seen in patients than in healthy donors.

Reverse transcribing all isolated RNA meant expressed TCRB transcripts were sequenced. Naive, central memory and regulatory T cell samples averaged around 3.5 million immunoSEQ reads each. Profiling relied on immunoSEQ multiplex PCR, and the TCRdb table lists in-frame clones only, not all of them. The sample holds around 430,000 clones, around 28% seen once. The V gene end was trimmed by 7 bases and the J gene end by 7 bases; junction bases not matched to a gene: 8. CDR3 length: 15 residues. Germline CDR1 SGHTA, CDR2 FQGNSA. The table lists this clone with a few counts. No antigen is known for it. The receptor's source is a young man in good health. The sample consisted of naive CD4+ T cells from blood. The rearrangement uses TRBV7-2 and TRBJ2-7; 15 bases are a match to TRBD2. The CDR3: CASTATGTSGREQYF. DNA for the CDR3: TGTGCCAGCACCGCGACCGGGACTAGCGGGAGGGAGCAGTACTTC.